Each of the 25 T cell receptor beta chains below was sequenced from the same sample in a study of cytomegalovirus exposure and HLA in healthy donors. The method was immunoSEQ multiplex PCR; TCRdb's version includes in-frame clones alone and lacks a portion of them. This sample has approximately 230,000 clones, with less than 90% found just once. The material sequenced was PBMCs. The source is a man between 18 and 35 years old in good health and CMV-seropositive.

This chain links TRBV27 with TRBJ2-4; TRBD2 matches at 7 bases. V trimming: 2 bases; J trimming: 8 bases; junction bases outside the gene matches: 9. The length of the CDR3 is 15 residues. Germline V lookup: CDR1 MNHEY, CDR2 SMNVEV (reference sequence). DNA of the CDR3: TGTGCCAGCAGTTTAATGCGGGGGTCACGGGACATTCAGTACTTC. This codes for CASSLMRGSRDIQYF.

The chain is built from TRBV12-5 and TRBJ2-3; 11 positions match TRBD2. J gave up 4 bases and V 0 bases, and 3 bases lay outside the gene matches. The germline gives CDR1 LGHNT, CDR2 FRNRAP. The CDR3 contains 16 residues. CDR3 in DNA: TGTGCTAGTGGTTTGGTACTAGCGGGAGTAGCAGATACGCAGTATTTT. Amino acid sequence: CASGLVLAGVADTQYF.

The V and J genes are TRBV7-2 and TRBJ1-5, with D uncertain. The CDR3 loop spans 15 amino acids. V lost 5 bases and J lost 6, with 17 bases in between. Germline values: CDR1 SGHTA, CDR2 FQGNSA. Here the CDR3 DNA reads TGTGCCAGCAGCCCATCCTCCGGGGTGCGTCAGCCCCAGCATTTT. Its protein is CASSPSSGVRQPQHF.

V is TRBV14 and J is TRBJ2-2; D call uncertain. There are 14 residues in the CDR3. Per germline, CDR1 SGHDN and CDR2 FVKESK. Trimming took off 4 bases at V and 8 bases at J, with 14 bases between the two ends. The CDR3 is CASSPWARGGELFF. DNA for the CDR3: TGTGCCAGCAGCCCTTGGGCCCGTGGGGGGGAGCTGTTTTTT.

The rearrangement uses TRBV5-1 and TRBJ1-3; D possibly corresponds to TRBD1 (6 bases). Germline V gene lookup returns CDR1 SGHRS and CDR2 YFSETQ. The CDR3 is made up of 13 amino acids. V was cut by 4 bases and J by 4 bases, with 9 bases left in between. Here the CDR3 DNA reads TGCGCCAGCAGCCTGGACAGAGGAAACACCATATATTTT. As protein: CASSLDRGNTIYF.

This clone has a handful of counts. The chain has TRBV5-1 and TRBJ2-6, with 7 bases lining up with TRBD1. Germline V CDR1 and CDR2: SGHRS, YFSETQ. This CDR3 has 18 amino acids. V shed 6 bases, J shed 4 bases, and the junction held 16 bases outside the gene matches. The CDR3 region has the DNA TGCGCCAGCACCTCCGTAAGGGGGCCCCTCTCAGGGGCCAACGTCCTGACTTTC. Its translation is CASTSVRGPLSGANVLTF.

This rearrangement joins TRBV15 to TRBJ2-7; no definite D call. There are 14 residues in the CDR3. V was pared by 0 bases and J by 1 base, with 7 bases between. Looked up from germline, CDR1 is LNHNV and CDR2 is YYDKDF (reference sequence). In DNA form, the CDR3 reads TGTGCCACCAGCAGAGAGGCTGAGTCCTACGAGCAGTACTTC. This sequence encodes CATSREAESYEQYF.

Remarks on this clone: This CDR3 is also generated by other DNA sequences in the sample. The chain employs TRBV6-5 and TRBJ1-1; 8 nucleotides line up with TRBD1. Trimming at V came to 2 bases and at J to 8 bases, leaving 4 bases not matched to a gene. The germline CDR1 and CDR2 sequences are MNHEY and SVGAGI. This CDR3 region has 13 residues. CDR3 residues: CASSYRTGNEAFF. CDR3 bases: TGTGCCAGCAGTTACCGGACAGGGAACGAAGCTTTCTTT.

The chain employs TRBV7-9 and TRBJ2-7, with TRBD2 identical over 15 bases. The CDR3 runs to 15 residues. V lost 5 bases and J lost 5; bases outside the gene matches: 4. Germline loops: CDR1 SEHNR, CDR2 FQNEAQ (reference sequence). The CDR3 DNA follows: TGTGCCAGCAGCCTGGGACTAGCGGGAGGTAACGAGCAGTACTTC. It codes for CASSLGLAGGNEQYF.

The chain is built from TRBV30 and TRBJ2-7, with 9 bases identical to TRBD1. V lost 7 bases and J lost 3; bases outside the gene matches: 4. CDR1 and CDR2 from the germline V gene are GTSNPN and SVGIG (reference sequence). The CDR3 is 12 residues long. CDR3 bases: TGTGCCTTAGGGACAGGGAACTACGAGCAGTACTTC. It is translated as CALGTGNYEQYF.

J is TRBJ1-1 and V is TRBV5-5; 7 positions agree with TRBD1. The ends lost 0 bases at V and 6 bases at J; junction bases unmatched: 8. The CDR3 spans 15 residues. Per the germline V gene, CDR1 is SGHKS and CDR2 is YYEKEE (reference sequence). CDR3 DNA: TGTGCCAGCAGCTTGGCGACAGGGTTTAGCTCTGAAGCTTTCTTT. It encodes CASSLATGFSSEAFF.

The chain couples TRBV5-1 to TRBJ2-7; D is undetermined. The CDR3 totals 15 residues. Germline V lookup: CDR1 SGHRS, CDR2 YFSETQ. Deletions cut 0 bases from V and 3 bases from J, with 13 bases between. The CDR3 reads CASSLGPQVNYEQYF. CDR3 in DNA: TGCGCCAGCAGCTTGGGACCACAAGTCAACTACGAGCAGTACTTC. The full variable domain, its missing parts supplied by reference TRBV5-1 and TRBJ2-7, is KAGVTQTPRYLIKTRGQQVTLSCSPISGHRSVSWYQQTPGQGLQFLFEYFSETQRNKGNFPGRFSGRQFSNSRSEMNVSTLELGDSALYLCASSLGPQVNYEQYFGPGTRLTVT.

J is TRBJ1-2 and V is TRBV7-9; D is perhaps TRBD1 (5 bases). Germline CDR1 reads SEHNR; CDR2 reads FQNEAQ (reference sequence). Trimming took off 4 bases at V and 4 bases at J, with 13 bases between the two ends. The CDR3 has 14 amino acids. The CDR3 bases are TGTGCCAGCAGCTCGGGGCTCCTAGGCTATGGCTACACCTTC. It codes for CASSSGLLGYGYTF.

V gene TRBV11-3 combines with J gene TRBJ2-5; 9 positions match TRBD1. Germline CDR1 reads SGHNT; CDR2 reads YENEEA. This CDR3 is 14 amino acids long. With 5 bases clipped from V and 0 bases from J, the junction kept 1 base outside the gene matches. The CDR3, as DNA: TGTGCCAGCAGCCGGGACAGGGACCAAGAGACCCAGTACTTC. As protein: CASSRDRDQETQYF.

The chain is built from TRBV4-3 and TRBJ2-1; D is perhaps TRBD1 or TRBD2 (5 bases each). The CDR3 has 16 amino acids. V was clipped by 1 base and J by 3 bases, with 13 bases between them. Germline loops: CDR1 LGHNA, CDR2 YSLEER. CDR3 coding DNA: TGCGCCAGCAGCCAAGGTCCAGGAGGACACTACAATGAGCAGTTCTTC. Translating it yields CASSQGPGGHYNEQFF.

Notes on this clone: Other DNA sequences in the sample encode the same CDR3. CDR3 in amino acids: CASSLEGGETQYF. The DNA of the CDR3 is TGCGCCAGCAGCTTGGAAGGGGGTGAGACCCAGTACTTC. V gene TRBV5-1 combines with J gene TRBJ2-5; D is possibly TRBD1 (6 bases). CDR1 and CDR2 from the germline V gene are SGHRS and YFSETQ. Trimming stripped 0 bases from V and 5 bases from J, with 8 bases between. This CDR3 region has 13 residues.

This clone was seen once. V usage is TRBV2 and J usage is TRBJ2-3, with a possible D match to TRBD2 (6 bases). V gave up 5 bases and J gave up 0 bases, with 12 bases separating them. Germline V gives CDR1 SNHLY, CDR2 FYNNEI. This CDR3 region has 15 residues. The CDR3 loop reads CASSLAELSTDTQYF. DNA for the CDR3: TGTGCCAGCAGTTTAGCGGAATTAAGCACAGATACGCAGTATTTT.

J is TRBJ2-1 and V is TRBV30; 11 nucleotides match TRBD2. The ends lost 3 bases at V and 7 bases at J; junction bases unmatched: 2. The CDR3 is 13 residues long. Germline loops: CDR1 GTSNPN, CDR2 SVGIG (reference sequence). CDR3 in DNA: TGTGCCTGGAGGACTAGCGGGAAGAATGAGCAGTTCTTC. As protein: CAWRTSGKNEQFF.

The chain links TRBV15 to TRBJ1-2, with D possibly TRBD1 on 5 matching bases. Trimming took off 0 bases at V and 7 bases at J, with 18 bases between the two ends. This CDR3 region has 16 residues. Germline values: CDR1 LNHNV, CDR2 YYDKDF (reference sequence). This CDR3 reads CATSRDLSWGTVGYTF. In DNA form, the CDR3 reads TGTGCCACCAGCAGAGATCTCAGTTGGGGGACGGTTGGCTACACCTTC.

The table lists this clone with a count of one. CDR3 loop: CASSILTGRGYGYTF. The CDR3 DNA sequence: TGTGCCAGTAGTATCCTGACAGGACGGGGGTATGGCTACACCTTC. V usage is TRBV19 and J usage is TRBJ1-2, with D possibly TRBD1 on 6 matching bases. Germline V gene lookup returns CDR1 LNHDA and CDR2 SQIVND (reference sequence). This CDR3 has 15 residues. Trimming pared 3 bases from V and 5 bases from J, leaving 16 bases between.

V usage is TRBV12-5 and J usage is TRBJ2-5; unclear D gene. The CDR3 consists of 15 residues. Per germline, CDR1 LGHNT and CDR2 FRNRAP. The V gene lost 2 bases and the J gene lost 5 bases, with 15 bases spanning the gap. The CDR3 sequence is CASGLTPTVVETQYF. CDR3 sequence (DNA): TGTGCTAGTGGTTTGACCCCCACGGTGGTGGAGACCCAGTACTTC.

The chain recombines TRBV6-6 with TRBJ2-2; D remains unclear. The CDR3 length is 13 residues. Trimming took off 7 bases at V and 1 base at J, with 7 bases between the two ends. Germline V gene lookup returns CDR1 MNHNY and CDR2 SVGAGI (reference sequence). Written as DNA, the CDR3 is TGTGCCAGCAAAAATGGGAACACCGGGGAGCTGTTTTTT. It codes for CASKNGNTGELFF.

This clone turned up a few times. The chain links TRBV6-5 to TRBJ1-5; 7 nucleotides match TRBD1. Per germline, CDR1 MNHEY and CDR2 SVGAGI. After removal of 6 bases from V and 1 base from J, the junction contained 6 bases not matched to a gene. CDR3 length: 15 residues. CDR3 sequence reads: CASRKTGRSNQPQHF. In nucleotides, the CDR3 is TGTGCCAGCAGGAAGACAGGGCGGAGCAATCAGCCCCAGCATTTT.

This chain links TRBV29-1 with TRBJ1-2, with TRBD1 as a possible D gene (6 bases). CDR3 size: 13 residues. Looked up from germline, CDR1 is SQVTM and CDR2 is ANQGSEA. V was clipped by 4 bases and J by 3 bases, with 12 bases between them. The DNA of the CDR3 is TGCAGCGTTGGAGAGGGGGGGGACTATGGCTACACCTTC. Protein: CSVGEGGDYGYTF.

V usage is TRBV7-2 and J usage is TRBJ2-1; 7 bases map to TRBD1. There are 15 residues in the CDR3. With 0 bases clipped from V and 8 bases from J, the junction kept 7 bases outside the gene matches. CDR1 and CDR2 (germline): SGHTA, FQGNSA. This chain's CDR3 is CASSLAPGQRDEQFF. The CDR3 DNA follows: TGTGCCAGCAGCTTAGCTCCGGGACAGAGGGATGAGCAGTTCTTC.